These T cell receptor beta chains were read from a single sample in a study of OX40 agonist ivuxolimab in advanced cancers. The method was immunoSEQ multiplex PCR; TCRdb's version includes in-frame clones alone and lacks a portion of them. The data show roughly 53,000 clones, with almost 90% seen just once and 4.5% to 5.5% held by the top ten. The material was CD4+ or CD8+ T cells sorted from blood, obtained in a trial of the OX40 agonist ivuxolimab. The source of these receptors is an adult with an advanced solid tumor such as melanoma, head and neck, liver or kidney cancer. The CDR3 runs from the conserved cysteine through the conserved F or W. Fields, in order: V gene, CDR3 length, clone size, D gene, J gene, CDR3 protein, CDR3 DNA. The D gene is left open where the match is weak. Only some rows state a clone size, as once, few, many or a class for expanded clones.

v_call: TRBV28
cdr3_length: 11
clone_size: NA
d_call: TRBD2
j_call: TRBJ2-1
cdr3_aa: CASGRLAEQFF
cdr3_nt: TGTGCCAGCGGCCGACTAGCGGAGCAGTTCTTC

v_call: TRBV7-9
cdr3_length: 14
clone_size: NA
d_call: NA
j_call: TRBJ2-7
cdr3_aa: CASSPGVSVYEQYF
cdr3_nt: TGTGCCAGCAGCCCGGGGGTCTCGGTTTACGAGCAGTACTTC

v_call: TRBV11-2
cdr3_length: 14
clone_size: NA
d_call: TRBD1
j_call: TRBJ1-1
cdr3_aa: CASSSTGVNTEAFF
cdr3_nt: TGTGCCAGCAGCTCCACAGGGGTGAACACTGAAGCTTTCTTT

v_call: TRBV2
cdr3_length: 12
clone_size: NA
d_call: NA
j_call: TRBJ1-1
cdr3_aa: CASTTGNTEAFF
cdr3_nt: TGTGCCAGCACCACGGGTAACACTGAAGCTTTCTTT

v_call: TRBV5-1
cdr3_length: 14
clone_size: NA
d_call: TRBD2
j_call: TRBJ2-7
cdr3_aa: CASTLAGRNDEQYF
cdr3_nt: TGCGCCAGCACCCTAGCGGGAAGGAATGACGAGCAGTACTTC

v_call: TRBV6-5
cdr3_length: 16
clone_size: NA
d_call: NA
j_call: TRBJ2-6
cdr3_aa: CASSYPRNAGANVLTF
cdr3_nt: TGTGCCAGCAGTTATCCACGTAACGCTGGGGCCAACGTCCTGACTTTC

v_call: TRBV5-1
cdr3_length: 14
clone_size: NA
d_call: NA
j_call: TRBJ1-6
cdr3_aa: CASSTDSQNSPLHF
cdr3_nt: TGCGCCAGCAGCACCGACAGCCAGAATTCACCCCTCCACTTT

v_call: TRBV6-6
cdr3_length: 15
clone_size: NA
d_call: NA
j_call: TRBJ2-1
cdr3_aa: CASSYGGRSINEQFF
cdr3_nt: TGTGCCAGCAGTTACGGGGGGAGGTCGATCAATGAGCAGTTCTTC

v_call: TRBV6-5
cdr3_length: 13
clone_size: NA
d_call: NA
j_call: TRBJ2-1
cdr3_aa: CASEKRSYNEQFF
cdr3_nt: TGTGCCAGCGAAAAGCGCTCCTACAATGAGCAGTTCTTC

v_call: TRBV6-1
cdr3_length: 10
clone_size: NA
d_call: NA
j_call: TRBJ1-6
cdr3_aa: CASGIRSLHF
cdr3_nt: TGTGCCAGCGGTATCCGTAGCCTCCACTTT

v_call: TRBV4-1
cdr3_length: 20
clone_size: NA
d_call: TRBD2
j_call: TRBJ2-1
cdr3_aa: CASSQDQGRGGGTRYNEQFF
cdr3_nt: TGCGCCAGCAGCCAAGATCAGGGTAGGGGAGGGGGGACTAGGTACAATGAGCAGTTCTTC

v_call: TRBV19
cdr3_length: 13
clone_size: NA
d_call: NA
j_call: TRBJ2-3
cdr3_aa: CASTSPSTDTQYF
cdr3_nt: TGTGCCAGTACAAGTCCTAGCACAGATACGCAGTATTTT

v_call: TRBV28
cdr3_length: 15
clone_size: NA
d_call: NA
j_call: TRBJ1-5
cdr3_aa: CASTYGVRLNQPQHF
cdr3_nt: TGTGCCAGCACCTACGGGGTCCGGCTCAATCAGCCCCAGCATTTT

v_call: TRBV2
cdr3_length: 15
clone_size: few
d_call: TRBD1
j_call: TRBJ1-5
cdr3_aa: CASSFGQDSNQPQHF
cdr3_nt: TGTGCCAGCAGCTTCGGACAGGATAGCAATCAGCCCCAGCATTTT

v_call: TRBV6-1
cdr3_length: 16
clone_size: NA
d_call: NA
j_call: TRBJ1-5
cdr3_aa: CASSENRLGGNQPQHF
cdr3_nt: TGTGCCAGCAGTGAAAATCGATTGGGGGGCAATCAGCCCCAGCATTTT

v_call: TRBV7-3
cdr3_length: 18
clone_size: NA
d_call: TRBD2
j_call: TRBJ2-3
cdr3_aa: CASSTGTSGSLGTDTQYF
cdr3_nt: TGTGCCAGCAGCACAGGGACTAGCGGGAGCTTGGGCACAGATACGCAGTATTTT

v_call: TRBV30
cdr3_length: 15
clone_size: NA
d_call: NA
j_call: TRBJ2-7
cdr3_aa: CAWRQASSRSYEQYF
cdr3_nt: TGTGCCTGGAGGCAAGCGTCGAGCAGATCCTACGAGCAGTACTTC

v_call: TRBV12-5
cdr3_length: 16
clone_size: NA
d_call: NA
j_call: TRBJ2-1
cdr3_aa: CASGLGLGPTYNEQFF
cdr3_nt: TGTGCTAGTGGTTTGGGACTAGGTCCAACCTACAATGAGCAGTTCTTC

v_call: TRBV19
cdr3_length: 14
clone_size: NA
d_call: NA
j_call: TRBJ2-1
cdr3_aa: CASSGVLSYNEQFF
cdr3_nt: TGTGCCAGTAGTGGGGTCCTTTCATACAATGAGCAGTTCTTC

v_call: TRBV7-7
cdr3_length: 14
clone_size: NA
d_call: TRBD1
j_call: TRBJ2-7
cdr3_aa: CASSRIEGQDEQYF
cdr3_nt: TGTGCTAGCAGCCGTATCGAAGGACAGGACGAGCAGTACTTC

v_call: TRBV27
cdr3_length: 15
clone_size: few
d_call: TRBD2
j_call: TRBJ2-2
cdr3_aa: CASSATGGNPGELFF
cdr3_nt: TGTGCCAGCAGTGCTACGGGGGGGAACCCCGGGGAGCTGTTTTTT

v_call: TRBV27
cdr3_length: 17
clone_size: NA
d_call: TRBD2
j_call: TRBJ2-5
cdr3_aa: CASSLLGLADGQETQYF
cdr3_nt: TGTGCCAGCAGTTTACTGGGTCTAGCGGACGGCCAAGAGACCCAGTACTTC

v_call: TRBV29-1
cdr3_length: 12
clone_size: once
d_call: NA
j_call: TRBJ2-3
cdr3_aa: CSTEGVSDTQYF
cdr3_nt: TGCAGCACTGAGGGGGTTTCAGATACGCAGTATTTT

v_call: TRBV10-3
cdr3_length: 17
clone_size: NA
d_call: TRBD2
j_call: TRBJ2-1
cdr3_aa: CATRASGRAGNGNEQFF
cdr3_nt: TGTGCCACTAGGGCTAGCGGGAGGGCCGGAAACGGCAATGAGCAGTTCTTC

v_call: TRBV28
cdr3_length: 17
clone_size: NA
d_call: TRBD1
j_call: TRBJ1-5
cdr3_aa: CASGGWPDRGLLGPQHF
cdr3_nt: TGTGCCAGCGGGGGTTGGCCGGACAGGGGCCTCCTCGGGCCCCAGCATTTT

v_call: TRBV27
cdr3_length: 15
clone_size: NA
d_call: TRBD1
j_call: TRBJ1-1
cdr3_aa: CASRLLGDRNTEAFF
cdr3_nt: TGTGCCAGCAGACTACTTGGGGACAGGAACACTGAAGCTTTCTTT

v_call: TRBV7-8
cdr3_length: 13
clone_size: once
d_call: TRBD1
j_call: TRBJ2-7
cdr3_aa: CASSTGQGASLYF
cdr3_nt: TGTGCCAGCAGCACGGGACAGGGGGCGTCTTTGTACTTC

v_call: TRBV2
cdr3_length: 12
clone_size: NA
d_call: TRBD1
j_call: TRBJ1-1
cdr3_aa: CASSVQGAITFF
cdr3_nt: TGTGCCAGCAGTGTACAGGGGGCTATAACTTTCTTT